Below are 5 T cell receptor beta chains sequenced from a single sample in a study of control samples from healthy donors and cancer patients. Assay used: immunoSEQ multiplex PCR; TCRdb lists only in-frame clones, some missing. Among about 250,000 clones, about 80% were seen once, and the ten largest hold 10% to 15%. The sequenced sample consisted of PBMCs. Every receptor here comes from a woman in her fifties or sixties with lung cancer.

The chain joins TRBV5-1 to TRBJ2-6; 7 nucleotides align to TRBD1. Germline assignment: CDR1 SGHRS and CDR2 YFSETQ. This CDR3 has 16 amino acids. V shed 0 bases, J shed 3 bases, and the junction held 3 bases outside the gene matches. The CDR3 nucleotides are TGCGCCAGCAGCTTGGGACAGGGCGTTGGGGCCAACGTCCTGACTTTC. Its translation: CASSLGQGVGANVLTF.

The chain has TRBV2 and TRBJ1-2; 8 bases line up with TRBD1. The CDR3 sequence is 13 residues long. Germline V lookup: CDR1 SNHLY, CDR2 FYNNEI. Trimming cost V 10 bases and J 7 bases; bases outside gene matches: 11. In DNA, the CDR3 is TGTGCCACGGGCCAGGGGGCGTTGGGTGGCTACACCTTC. Encoded protein: CATGQGALGGYTF.

The rearrangement links TRBV7-9 to TRBJ2-1, with D perhaps matching TRBD1 or TRBD2 (5 bases each). The V and J ends lost 5 bases and 10 bases respectively, with 15 bases between them. CDR1 is SEHNR, CDR2 FQNEAQ, per germline (reference sequence). CDR3 size: 13 residues. CDR3 region: CASSHRDPREQFF. In DNA form, the CDR3 reads TGTGCCAGCAGCCATCGGGACCCCCGGGAGCAGTTCTTC.

V usage is TRBV2 and J usage is TRBJ1-6, with D uncertain. The ends were cut back, 6 bases at V and 0 bases at J, with 9 bases in the middle. Germline V gene sequence: CDR1 SNHLY, CDR2 FYNNEI. This CDR3 has 15 residues. The CDR3 coding sequence is TGTGCCAGCAGCGTGGTGAGCTCCTATAATTCACCCCTCCACTTT. This translates into CASSVVSSYNSPLHF.

The chain couples TRBV6-6 to TRBJ1-1; D not certain. The CDR3 length is 12 residues. Trimming cost V 6 bases and J 5 bases, with 10 bases left between them. Germline CDR1 and CDR2: MNHNY and SVGAGI (reference sequence). The DNA of the CDR3 is TGTGCCAGCAGGGATGTTGGAACTGAAGCTTTCTTT. It encodes CASRDVGTEAFF.